Shown below are 17 T cell receptor beta chains from a single sample sequenced in a study of cytomegalovirus exposure and HLA in healthy donors. The PCR used 60 Vbeta and 13 Jbeta primers. Produced via immunoSEQ multiplex PCR; TCRdb's table is partial and in-frame only. The sample includes over 200,000 clones, more than 75% seen only once; the top ten take over 1%. The source material was PBMCs. The receptors were gathered from a human donor in good health.

This chain uses TRBV4-2 with TRBJ2-3; D uncertain. The CDR3 runs to 16 residues. The germline gives CDR1 LGHNA, CDR2 YNFKEQ. The germline V and J ends were trimmed by 4 bases and 0 bases, with 14 bases remaining between them. CDR3 sequence reads: CASSLARGRSTDTQYF. In DNA, the CDR3 is TGTGCCAGCAGCCTCGCAAGAGGCCGAAGCACAGATACGCAGTATTTT.

V gene TRBV11-2 combines with J gene TRBJ1-2; no firm D call. The V gene lost 0 bases and the J gene lost 5 bases, with 4 bases spanning the gap. The length of the CDR3 is 12 residues. Germline assignment: CDR1 SGHAT and CDR2 FQNNGV. CDR3 in amino acids: CASSLDRYGYTF. In DNA form, the CDR3 reads TGTGCCAGCAGCTTAGACCGGTATGGCTACACCTTC.

The CDR3 protein is CASRVSGTTDTQYF. Written as DNA, the CDR3 is TGTGCCAGCAGAGTTAGCGGAACTACAGATACGCAGTATTTT. This sequence joins TRBV6-4 and TRBJ2-3; the D gene is possibly TRBD2 (6 bases). The length of the CDR3 is 14 residues. Germline V gene sequence: CDR1 MRHNA, CDR2 SNTAGT. V lost 6 bases, J lost 3 bases, and 13 bases lay in between.

The chain has TRBV7-8 and TRBJ2-5, with 10 bases that match TRBD1. From germline, CDR1 is SGHVS and CDR2 FQNEAQ. CDR3 length equals 16 residues. V was pared by 1 base and J by 3 bases, with 5 bases of the junction left unmatched. CDR3 sequence: CASSLGQGAAKETQYF. CDR3 nucleotides: TGTGCCAGCAGCTTAGGACAGGGGGCGGCGAAAGAGACCCAGTACTTC.

This sequence joins TRBV6-5 and TRBJ1-1, with D possibly TRBD1 on 6 matching bases. Trimming removed 2 bases at V and 2 bases at J, with 9 bases between. The CDR3 runs 14 residues. Germline CDR1 reads MNHEY; CDR2 reads SVGAGI. CDR3 sequence: CASSYVGANTEAFF. The CDR3 bases are TGTGCCAGCAGTTACGTGGGGGCCAACACTGAAGCTTTCTTT.

The V call is TRBV7-9, the J call TRBJ2-3; the match to TRBD2 covers 9 bases. The trim removed 5 bases at V and 6 bases at J, leaving 15 bases unmatched. The CDR3 has 17 residues. Germline lookup yields CDR1 SEHNR and CDR2 FQNEAQ (reference sequence). The CDR3 DNA sequence: TGTGCCAGCAGCCGTAGAAGCGGGAGGAGGGTCTTGGATACGCAGTATTTT. Its translation: CASSRRSGRRVLDTQYF. Full variable domain (rest looked up from reference TRBV7-9 and TRBJ2-3): DTGVSQNPRHKITKRGQNVTFRCDPISEHNRLYWYRQTLGQGPEFLTYFQNEAQLEKSRLLSDRFSAERPKGSFSTLEIQRTEQGDSAMYLCASSRRSGRRVLDTQYFGPGTRLTVL.

The J gene is TRBJ2-5, the V gene TRBV5-8; the D gene is possibly TRBD1 (6 bases). CDR1 is SGHTS, CDR2 YDEGEE, per germline. Trimming shortened V by 0 bases and J by 2 bases, and 11 bases separated the two germline ends. The CDR3 loop spans 15 amino acids. CDR3 nucleotide sequence: TGTGCCAGCAGCTTGGTATTGGGGGCACAAGAGACCCAGTACTTC. Translation gives CASSLVLGAQETQYF.

The chain recombines TRBV5-1 with TRBJ2-1; 9 bases line up with TRBD2. Germline V gene lookup returns CDR1 SGHRS and CDR2 YFSETQ. This CDR3 has 15 residues. V lost 5 bases, J lost 5 bases, and 8 bases stayed unmatched. CDR3 DNA: TGCGCCAGCAGTTACGTCCTAGCGGGACACAATGAGCAGTTCTTC. Its protein is CASSYVLAGHNEQFF.

This clone was seen a handful of times. CDR3 amino acids: CASSPLQATEAFF. For the CDR3, the DNA is TGTGCCAGCAGCCCCCTCCAGGCCACTGAAGCTTTCTTT. V gene TRBV5-6 combines with J gene TRBJ1-1; D ambiguous. Per the germline V gene, CDR1 is SGHDT and CDR2 is YYEEEE. The V end was cut by 4 bases, the J end by 4 bases, with 11 bases between. The CDR3 is 13 amino acids.

This clone was counted a few times. The chain is built from TRBV13 and TRBJ1-1, with 7 bases identical to TRBD1. The CDR3 length is 17 residues. Germline V CDR1 and CDR2: PRHDT, FYEKMQ (reference sequence). After removal of 2 bases from V and 2 bases from J, the junction contained 11 bases not matched to a gene. The CDR3 is CASSLKGATNPNTEAFF. DNA for the CDR3: TGTGCCAGCAGCTTAAAGGGGGCAACAAATCCCAACACTGAAGCTTTCTTT.

The chain is built from TRBV9 and TRBJ2-1, with a tentative D call TRBD2 (5 bases). V shed 3 bases and J shed 11 bases, with 15 bases lying between them. This CDR3 has 13 amino acids. Germline V lookup: CDR1 SGDLS, CDR2 YYNGEE. The CDR3 spells CASSDLVEGKQFF. The DNA of the CDR3 is TGTGCCAGCAGCGACCTAGTCGAGGGCAAGCAGTTCTTC.

The chain is built from TRBV5-1 and TRBJ2-5; 13 bases match TRBD2. The CDR3 is 17 residues long. The germline gives CDR1 SGHRS, CDR2 YFSETQ. Trimming took 4 bases from V and 5 from J; bases not matched to a gene: 11. CDR3 nucleotides: TGCGCCAGCAGCCTTGGACTAGCGGGAGTGGTTAGGGAGACCCAGTACTTC. It specifies CASSLGLAGVVRETQYF.

The genes are TRBV5-1 and TRBJ2-7; 8 positions match TRBD2. V lost 4 bases, J lost 6 bases, and 9 bases stayed unmatched. Germline V gene sequence: CDR1 SGHRS, CDR2 YFSETQ. The CDR3 runs to 14 residues. Here the CDR3 DNA reads TGCGCCAGCAGCCGGGGACTAGGTGTCTCCGAGCAGTACTTC. Its translation: CASSRGLGVSEQYF.

This clone was found once. Since the CDR3 does not end with the conserved phenylalanine or tryptophan, this likely comes from a read error. No DNA is shown, since the ends of the CDR3 on it are uncertain; the CDR3 is the one TCRdb lists. The chain links TRBV6-5 to TRBJ1-5; whether TRBD1, the table's D call, matches the DNA was not checked. 12 amino acids form the CDR3, both terminal residues included. The germline gives CDR1 MNHEY, CDR2 SVGAGI. This chain's CDR3 is CASSYSGDRDPL.

This clone is a singleton in its sample. The DNA of the CDR3 is TGCGCCAGCAGCTTGGGGGCTAGCGGGAACACCGGGGAGCTGTTTTTT. Translated, it gives CASSLGASGNTGELFF. The chain carries TRBV5-1 and TRBJ2-2, with 7 bases identical to TRBD2. This CDR3 contains 16 residues. After removal of 0 bases from V and 1 base from J, the junction contained 3 bases not matched to a gene. The V gene's germline CDR1 is SGHRS and CDR2 YFSETQ.

This chain links TRBV5-1 with TRBJ2-5; weak D call: TRBD2 (5 bases). Germline CDR1 SGHRS, CDR2 YFSETQ. The CDR3 contains 15 residues. V was pared by 0 bases and J by 11 bases, with 20 bases between. The CDR3 spells CASSLVGSPMGEQYF. The CDR3 coding sequence is TGCGCCAGCAGCTTGGTAGGTTCCCCCATGGGAGAGCAGTACTTC.

V gene TRBV7-9 combines with J gene TRBJ1-1; maybe TRBD1 (5 bases). Trimming removed 4 bases from V and 1 base from J, with 13 bases in between. The CDR3 runs to 15 residues. Germline V gene lookup returns CDR1 SEHNR and CDR2 FQNEAQ (reference sequence). DNA of the CDR3: TGTGCCAGCAGCTCCTCTAGGACACAGAACACTGAAGCTTTCTTT. Amino acid sequence: CASSSSRTQNTEAFF.